These T cell receptor beta chains were read from a single sample in a study of neurological immune-mediated disorders. TCRdb re-derived calls from the 5' RACE reads in MiXCR, one entry per CDR3 protein. Counted here are tens of thousands of distinct CDR3 sequences, approximately 17% occurring once; the ten biggest clones make up less than 20%. Sequencing input: PBMCs. The origin of the receptors is a woman aged 40 to 50 in good health. The CDR3 runs from the conserved cysteine through the conserved F or W. The D gene is left open where the match is weak. The size entry is marked missing in some rows and otherwise reads once, few, many or a size class.

J gene | V gene | D gene | clone size | CDR3 DNA | CDR3 protein
TRBJ1-2 | TRBV25-1 | . | many | TGTGCCAGCAGTGAACTCCTCCAGGCGGGCTACACCTTC | CASSELLQAGYTF
TRBJ1-2 | TRBV12-3/TRBV12-4 | . | many | TGTGCCAGCACCGACGAACAGGGCGCAGGCTATGGCTACACCTTC | CASTDEQGAGYGYTF
TRBJ1-6 | TRBV5-1 | . | many | TGCGCCAGCAGCTTGGGAAGAGAGGCGGGCAGGGAGCGTCGGAATTCACCCCTCCACTTT | CASSLGREAGRERRNSPLHF
TRBJ2-1 | TRBV11-2 | . | . | TGTGCCAGCAGCGTAGGGGGGGAGGGTGAGCAGTTCTTC | CASSVGGEGEQFF
TRBJ1-1 | TRBV5-6 | . | many | TGTGCCAGCAGCCTCAGACCGGGGAACACTGAAGCTTTCTTT | CASSLRPGNTEAFF
TRBJ1-1 | TRBV20-1 | . | many | TGCAGTGCTAGAAGCAGGATTAACACTGAAGCTTTCTTT | CSARSRINTEAFF
TRBJ1-1 | TRBV18 | . | . | TGTGCCAGCTCACGCAGGAACACTGAAGCTTTCTTT | CASSRRNTEAFF
TRBJ2-1 | TRBV7-3 | . | many | TGTGCCAGCAGCTTAAGCGGAGTGAATGAGCAGTTCTTC | CASSLSGVNEQFF
TRBJ2-1 | TRBV19 | TRBD2 | few | TGTGCCAGTAGTATGCGGGGGGGCTCCTACAATGAGCAGTTCTTC | CASSMRGGSYNEQFF
TRBJ2-6 | TRBV5-1 | . | many | TGCGCCAGCAGCCCCCGTGAACCTGGGGCCAACGTCCTGACTTTC | CASSPREPGANVLTF
TRBJ1-5 | TRBV12-3/TRBV12-4 | . | . | TGTGCCAGCAGTCCACAGGGAGACAATCAGACCCAGCATTTT | CASSPQGDNQTQHF
TRBJ2-7 | TRBV20-1 | . | many | TGCAGTGCTAGACCCGGCAGGGATACCTACGAGCAGTACTTC | CSARPGRDTYEQYF